Each of the 19 T cell receptor beta chains below was sequenced from the same sample in a study of Ad26.COV2.S vaccination and SARS-CoV-2 variants. The treatment is: 19 received Ad26.COV2.S at low or high dose, single or two shots; five or six received placebo; per-sample allocation not given. Collection of samples fell on day 63 after the first vaccine or placebo injection. Libraries were prepared by immunoSEQ multiplex PCR; TCRdb keeps only in-frame clonotypes and omits some of them. The sample lists fewer than 400,000 clones, about 85% seen once, with approximately 3.7% in the top ten. Material: peripheral blood, obtained in a trial of Ad26.COV2.S vaccine versus placebo. These receptors all come from a person aged 18 to 59 who received the Ad26.COV2.S COVID-19 vaccine or a placebo.

The chain employs TRBV4-3 and TRBJ1-1; D ambiguous. There are 14 residues in the CDR3. Per the germline V gene, CDR1 is LGHNA and CDR2 is YSLEER. V lost 2 bases and J 3 bases, leaving 10 bases between the germline ends. The CDR3 sequence: CASSQYNRDTEAFF. The CDR3 region has the DNA TGCGCCAGCAGCCAATATAACCGGGACACTGAAGCTTTCTTT.

The J gene is TRBJ2-6, the V gene TRBV10-3, with a weak D call TRBD2 (6 bases). Germline CDR1 reads ENHRY; CDR2 reads SYGVKD. Trimming stripped 10 bases from V and 0 bases from J, with 22 bases between. The CDR3 extends over 18 amino acids. The CDR3 nucleotides are TGTGCCACCCTCCAGCCCCGGGGGATTCTCTCTGGGGCCAACGTCCTGACTTTC. Its protein product is CATLQPRGILSGANVLTF.

This sequence joins TRBV18 and TRBJ2-1; TRBD1 aligns across 7 bases. Germline-derived CDR1 and CDR2 are KGHSH and LQKENI. The CDR3 loop spans 13 amino acids. V was clipped by 5 bases and J by 7 bases; unmatched bases: 5. CDR3 in amino acids: CASSSGQANEQFF. In DNA form, the CDR3 reads TGTGCCAGCTCAAGCGGACAGGCGAATGAGCAGTTCTTC.

The chain recombines TRBV3-1 (or the pseudogene TRBV3-2) with TRBJ1-1; D is undetermined. The germline V gene has CDR1 LGHDT and CDR2 YNNKEL (reference sequence). V gave up 1 base and J gave up 4 bases, with 7 bases separating them. The CDR3 is made up of 13 amino acids. CDR3 coding DNA: TGTGCCAGCAGCCAAGGCGCGTCCACTGAAGCTTTCTTT. Protein product: CASSQGASTEAFF.

The gene calls are TRBV6-5 and TRBJ1-1, with D uncertain. The CDR3 loop spans 14 amino acids. CDR1 MNHEY and CDR2 SVGAGI come from the germline V gene. V lost 3 bases, J lost 1 base, and 9 bases lay in between. The CDR3 spells CASSYVGRNTEAFF. CDR3 coding DNA: TGTGCCAGCAGTTATGTCGGACGGAACACTGAAGCTTTCTTT.

In this sample, this clone turned up a few times. At one end the junction does not follow the germline gene, possibly because of a read error. V usage is TRBV7-9 and J usage is TRBJ1-2; no clear D. The V gene's germline CDR1 is SEHNR and CDR2 FQNEAQ (reference sequence). The CDR3 is made up of 13 amino acids. The CDR3 DNA reads as TGTGCCAGCACCTTAGACGGGATCTATGGCTACACCTTC. Translation: CASTLDGIYGYTF.

This chain connects TRBV29-1 to TRBJ2-7, with D perhaps matching TRBD1 or TRBD2 (5 bases each). The ends were cut back, 4 bases at V and 3 bases at J, with 10 bases in the middle. The V gene's germline CDR1 is SQVTM and CDR2 ANQGSEA. This CDR3 contains 12 residues. The CDR3 is CSVGGGYYEQYF. The CDR3 nucleotides read TGCAGCGTTGGGGGCGGGTACTACGAGCAGTACTTC.

DNA for the CDR3: TGTGCCAGCAGCGAGCGGACAGGGGGCGCAGAGACCCAGTACTTC. This encodes CASSERTGGAETQYF. The rearrangement uses TRBV11-2 and TRBJ2-5, with TRBD1 identical over 11 bases. After removal of 5 bases from V and 4 bases from J, the junction contained 6 bases not matched to a gene. Germline V CDR1 and CDR2: SGHAT, FQNNGV. This CDR3 region has 15 residues.

This chain joins TRBV19 and TRBJ1-2, with D perhaps matching TRBD1 (5 bases). CDR1 and CDR2 (germline): LNHDA, SQIVND (reference sequence). V was pared by 7 bases and J by 8 bases, with 17 bases between. The CDR3 contains 13 residues. The CDR3 nucleotides are TGTGCCAGTACGCCCCCCATTAGGGGAGGCTACACCTTC. Translated: CASTPPIRGGYTF.

This clone was seen only a few times. The chain employs TRBV7-9 and TRBJ1-6; 10 bases line up with TRBD1. V lost 5 bases and J lost 0; bases outside the gene matches: 16. Germline CDR1 SEHNR, CDR2 FQNEAQ (reference sequence). The CDR3 has 21 amino acids. The chain's CDR3 is CASSNWGQGLSLSSYNSPLHF. CDR3 in DNA: TGTGCCAGCAGCAACTGGGGACAGGGGTTATCCCTCAGCTCCTATAATTCACCCCTCCACTTT.

The chain combines TRBV15 with TRBJ1-3; tentatively, D is TRBD1 (5 bases). CDR1 and CDR2 from the germline V gene are LNHNV and YYDKDF (reference sequence). The CDR3 is 15 amino acids. With 7 bases removed from V and 1 base from J, the gap between germline ends came to 14 bases. CDR3 loop: CATTADRRSGNTIYF. The DNA of the CDR3 is TGTGCCACCACCGCCGACAGAAGATCTGGAAACACCATATATTTT.

The rearrangement links TRBV15 to TRBJ2-2; 10 positions match TRBD1. This CDR3 contains 14 residues. Looked up from germline, CDR1 is LNHNV and CDR2 is YYDKDF (reference sequence). J gave up 3 bases and V 8 bases, and 3 bases lay outside the gene matches. CDR3 amino acids: CATGTGEDTGELFF. Written as DNA, the CDR3 is TGTGCCACCGGGACAGGGGAAGACACCGGGGAGCTGTTTTTT.

The chain carries TRBV25-1 and TRBJ2-5; TRBD2 might be the D (7 bases). Between the trimmed V and J ends, which lost 6 bases and 4 bases, there was a span of 21 bases. Germline V gene data show CDR1 as MGHDK and CDR2 as SYGVNS. The CDR3 has 16 residues. This CDR3 is CASSSLNRGGGETQYF. In DNA form, the CDR3 reads TGTGCCAGCAGCAGCCTGAATAGGGGGGGTGGAGAGACCCAGTACTTC.

The chain couples TRBV6-6 to TRBJ1-1; D is uncertain. This CDR3 has 15 amino acids. Trimming took 4 bases from V and 8 from J, leaving 20 bases between them. The V gene's germline CDR1 is MNHNY and CDR2 SVGAGI (reference sequence). The CDR3 loop is CASSSPDGRYLEAFF. DNA for the CDR3: TGTGCCAGCAGTTCCCCCGACGGCAGGTATCTCGAAGCTTTCTTT.

The V and J genes are TRBV19 and TRBJ1-2; D might be TRBD1 (6 bases). Looked up from germline, CDR1 is LNHDA and CDR2 is SQIVND (reference sequence). This CDR3 has 16 amino acids. The germline V and J ends were trimmed by 5 bases and 0 bases, with 16 bases remaining between them. The CDR3 reads CASSASTDRPNYGYTF. In DNA form, the CDR3 reads TGTGCCAGTAGTGCTTCAACGGACAGACCTAACTATGGCTACACCTTC.

The J gene is TRBJ1-2, the V gene TRBV6-2 or TRBV6-3; D call uncertain. This CDR3 spans 13 amino acids. CDR1 and CDR2 (germline): MNHEY, SVGEGT. The V end was cut by 5 bases, the J end by 4 bases, with 11 bases between. CDR3 sequence: CASSRPILYGYTF. The CDR3 DNA follows: TGTGCCAGCAGTCGACCGATACTCTATGGCTACACCTTC.

The chain employs TRBV30 and TRBJ1-6; no firm D call. The ends were cut back, 4 bases at V and 11 bases at J, with 15 bases in the middle. CDR1 and CDR2 (germline): GTSNPN, SVGIG (reference sequence). The CDR3 is 13 amino acids. The CDR3 DNA reads as TGTGCCTGGACACCCGGAGAATTTCCACCCCTCCACTTT. Translation: CAWTPGEFPPLHF.

J is TRBJ2-3 and V is TRBV10-2, with D possibly matching TRBD2 (5 bases). This CDR3 comprises 12 residues. Trimming took 8 bases from V and 3 from J, leaving 9 bases between them. Per germline, CDR1 WSHSY and CDR2 SAAADI. Here the CDR3 DNA reads TGCGCCAGCTCGGGGTGGACAGATACGCAGTATTTT. This sequence encodes CASSGWTDTQYF.

The chain is built from TRBV5-1 and TRBJ2-2; D tentatively reads TRBD1 or TRBD2 (6 bases each). Germline V gene data show CDR1 as SGHRS and CDR2 as YFSETQ. There are 15 residues in the CDR3. V was trimmed by 4 bases and J by 5 bases, leaving 15 bases between them. The chain's CDR3 is CASSRDGGRTGELFF. CDR3 sequence (DNA): TGCGCCAGCAGCCGCGATGGGGGGCGAACCGGGGAGCTGTTTTTT. Filled out from reference TRBV5-1 and TRBJ2-2, the complete variable domain reads KAGVTQTPRYLIKTRGQQVTLSCSPISGHRSVSWYQQTPGQGLQFLFEYFSETQRNKGNFPGRFSGRQFSNSRSEMNVSTLELGDSALYLCASSRDGGRTGELFFGEGSRLTVL.